The TCR beta chain under discussion was sequenced for a study of blood T cell repertoires in COVID-19. Looking at the study overall: In each case, the material was cDNA or gDNA derived from T cells, B-cell-depleted T cells, or PBMCs.

TCRdb's table, derived via immunoSEQ multiplex PCR, lists solely in-frame clones and lacks some. The repertoire holds roughly 30,000 clones, with roughly 90% as singletons. This clone was detected once. V gave up 1 base and J gave up 4 bases; unmatched junction bases: 4. CDR1 is GTSNPN and CDR2 is SVGIG in the germline V gene (reference sequence). This CDR3 has 14 residues. The source is a human donor in a cohort sampled during active COVID-19. The material sequenced was peripheral blood. The rearrangement uses TRBV30 and TRBJ1-1; 9 positions agree with TRBD1. CDR3 sequence: CAWSALTGGTEAFF. The CDR3 region has the DNA TGTGCCTGGAGTGCGTTGACAGGGGGCACTGAAGCTTTCTTT.